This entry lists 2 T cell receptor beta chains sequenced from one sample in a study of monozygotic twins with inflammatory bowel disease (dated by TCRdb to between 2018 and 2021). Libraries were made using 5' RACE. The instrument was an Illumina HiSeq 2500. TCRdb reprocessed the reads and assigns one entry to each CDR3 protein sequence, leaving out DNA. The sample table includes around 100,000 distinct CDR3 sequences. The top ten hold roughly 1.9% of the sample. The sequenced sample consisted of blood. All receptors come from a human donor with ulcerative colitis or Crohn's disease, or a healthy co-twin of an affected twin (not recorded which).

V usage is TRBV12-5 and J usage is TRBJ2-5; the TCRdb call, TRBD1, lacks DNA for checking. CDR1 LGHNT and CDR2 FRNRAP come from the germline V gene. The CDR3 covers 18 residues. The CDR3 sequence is CASGFGTPDGGRQETQYF. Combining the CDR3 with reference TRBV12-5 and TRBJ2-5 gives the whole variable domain DARVTQTPRHKVTEMGQEVTMRCQPILGHNTVFWYRQTMMQGLELLAYFRNRAPLDDSGMPKDRFSAEMPDATLATLKIQPSEPRDSAVYFCASGFGTPDGGRQETQYFGPGTRLLVL.

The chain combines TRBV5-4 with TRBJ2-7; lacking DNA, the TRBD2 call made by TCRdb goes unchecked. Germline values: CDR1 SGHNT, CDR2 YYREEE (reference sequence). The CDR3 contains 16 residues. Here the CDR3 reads CASSLRGGLAGVEQYF. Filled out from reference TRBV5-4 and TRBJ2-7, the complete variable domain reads ETGVTQSPTHLIKTRGQQVTLRCSSQSGHNTVSWYQQALGQGPQFIFQYYREEENGRGNFPPRFSGLQFPNYSSELNVNALELDDSALYLCASSLRGGLAGVEQYFGPGTRLTVT.